The 19 T cell receptor beta chains below all came from one sample that was sequenced in a study of blood T cell repertoires in COVID-19. The data were produced by immunoSEQ multiplex PCR, yet TCRdb's version contains in-frame clones alone and is incomplete. The sample has fewer than 150,000 clones; 77% are singletons. Sequencing was carried out using peripheral blood. These receptors were obtained from a man older than 75 with acute or convalescent COVID-19.

The rearrangement joins TRBV5-1 to TRBJ2-6; possible D gene TRBD2, 6 bases. Per the germline V gene, CDR1 is SGHRS and CDR2 is YFSETQ. The CDR3 has 18 residues. Deletions cut 7 bases from V and 0 bases from J, with 20 bases between. The CDR3 is CASASGRGLSSGANVLTF. The DNA for the CDR3 is TGCGCCAGCGCGAGCGGACGGGGACTTAGCTCTGGGGCCAACGTCCTGACTTTC.

The chain links TRBV3-1 (or the pseudogene TRBV3-2) to TRBJ2-1, with TRBD2 as a possible D gene (6 bases). V lost 0 bases, J lost 4 bases, and 10 bases lay in between. Germline V gives CDR1 LGHDT, CDR2 YNNKEL (reference sequence). This CDR3 has 15 residues. The CDR3 is CASSQDAGPYNEQFF. In DNA, the CDR3 is TGTGCCAGCAGCCAAGACGCGGGGCCATACAATGAGCAGTTCTTC.

V usage is TRBV24-1 and J usage is TRBJ2-7, with D hard to call. The V gene's germline CDR1 is KGHDR and CDR2 SFDVKD. This CDR3 region has 13 residues. V was trimmed by 4 bases and J by 2 bases, leaving 8 bases between them. The CDR3 bases are TGTGCCACCAGTGACCGGTCTACCTACGAGCAGTACTTC. It yields the protein CATSDRSTYEQYF.

J is TRBJ2-2 and V is TRBV4-1; TRBD2 aligns across 11 bases. V trimming: 4 bases; J trimming: 7 bases; junction bases outside the gene matches: 8. There are 16 residues in the CDR3. Germline CDR1 is MGHRA and CDR2 is YSYEKL. The CDR3 DNA sequence: TGCGCCAGCAGCCGGACATCTGGACTAGCGGGCGGGGAGCTGTTTTTT. The encoded protein is CASSRTSGLAGGELFF.

This chain links TRBV12-3 or TRBV12-4 with TRBJ2-1, with 10 bases fitting TRBD2. The CDR3 sequence is 13 residues long. V was pared by 6 bases and J by 6 bases, with 2 bases of the junction left unmatched. The CDR3 DNA reads TGTGCCAGCAGGGCTAGCGGGGGCAATGAGCAGTTCTTC. This codes for CASRASGGNEQFF.

This clone was picked up one time. The CDR3: CASSLGHSGQPQHF. CDR3 in DNA: TGCGCCAGCAGCTTAGGACACTCCGGTCAGCCCCAGCATTTT. The genes are TRBV5-1 and TRBJ1-5; D might be TRBD1 (5 bases). V shed 2 bases and J shed 6 bases, with 12 bases lying between them. The CDR3 totals 14 residues. Germline V CDR1 and CDR2: SGHRS, YFSETQ.

V usage is TRBV5-4 and J usage is TRBJ2-4; 10 bases are a match to TRBD2. The junction had 5 bases not matched to a gene; V was cut back by 5 bases and J by 0 bases. The length of the CDR3 is 16 residues. Germline CDR1 SGHNT, CDR2 YYREEE (reference sequence). In nucleotides, the CDR3 is TGTGCCAGCAGTTATACTAGCGGGATAGCCAAAAACATTCAGTACTTC. It translates to CASSYTSGIAKNIQYF.

The genes are TRBV10-1 and TRBJ2-5; D is possibly TRBD1 (6 bases). V lost 8 bases to trimming and J lost 1 base, with 14 bases between them. Germline CDR1 WNHNN, CDR2 SYGVQD (reference sequence). CDR3 size: 14 residues. DNA for the CDR3: TGCGCCAGCCCGTCACAGGGTAGCCAAGAGACCCAGTACTTC. Translating it yields CASPSQGSQETQYF.

This chain connects TRBV28 to TRBJ2-7, with 9 bases matching TRBD1. CDR3 size: 16 residues. Germline V gives CDR1 MDHEN, CDR2 SYDVKM. Germline trimming cut 3 bases from V and 3 bases from J; bases unmatched to any gene: 9. The chain's CDR3 is CASSLATGGVSYEQYF. The CDR3 region has the DNA TGTGCCAGCAGTTTGGCGACAGGGGGAGTTAGCTACGAGCAGTACTTC.

A single count supports this clone. This chain connects TRBV6-5 to TRBJ1-1; D call uncertain. CDR3 size: 14 residues. Germline V gene data show CDR1 as MNHEY and CDR2 as SVGAGI. The ends were cut back, 5 bases at V and 1 base at J, with 11 bases in the middle. Written as DNA, the CDR3 is TGTGCCAGCAGTACCGACACCTGGAACACTGAAGCTTTCTTT. It specifies CASSTDTWNTEAFF.

The rearrangement uses TRBV5-1 and TRBJ2-5, with D unclear. V lost 4 bases, J lost 0 bases, and 13 bases lay in between. Germline V gene data show CDR1 as SGHRS and CDR2 as YFSETQ. The CDR3 runs 15 residues. The CDR3 loop is CASSMKTYYQETQYF. CDR3 coding DNA: TGCGCCAGCAGCATGAAGACATACTACCAAGAGACCCAGTACTTC.

V usage is TRBV6-1 and J usage is TRBJ2-7; weak D call: TRBD2 (6 bases). The V end lost 0 bases, the J end lost 12 bases, and 18 bases lay between the germline ends. Looked up from germline, CDR1 is MNHNS and CDR2 is SASEGT. The length of the CDR3 is 14 residues. The CDR3 loop reads CASSEARAGNVLYF. The CDR3 nucleotides read TGTGCCAGCAGTGAAGCGCGGGCGGGGAATGTTCTGTACTTC.

This chain joins TRBV21-1 and TRBJ2-3; TRBD1 is the table's D call, not checked against the DNA. TRBV21-1 is a pseudogene segment. The CDR3 runs to 18 residues. Written as DNA, the CDR3 is TGTGCCAGCAGCAAAAAGAACAGGGGTAGTATTGGCACAGATACGCAGTATTTT. As protein: CASSKKNRGSIGTDTQYF.

The chain is built from TRBV6-5 and TRBJ1-1; D might be TRBD1 (5 bases). CDR1 is MNHEY and CDR2 is SVGAGI in the germline V gene. Trimming cost V 7 bases and J 0 bases, with 15 bases left between them. The CDR3 spans 15 residues. CDR3 in amino acids: CASTSSGRVNTEAFF. The CDR3 nucleotides read TGTGCCAGCACCTCCTCGGGCAGGGTGAACACTGAAGCTTTCTTT.

The chain combines TRBV9 with TRBJ1-2; 8 bases agree with TRBD1. CDR1 is SGDLS and CDR2 is YYNGEE in the germline V gene. After removal of 4 bases from V and 4 bases from J, the junction contained 12 bases not matched to a gene. The CDR3 is 16 residues long. CDR3 loop: CASSPTGGPSFYGYTF. The CDR3 bases are TGTGCCAGCAGCCCAACAGGGGGTCCATCTTTCTATGGCTACACCTTC.

This chain joins TRBV12-1 and TRBJ1-4; TRBD1 is taken as the D call from the table, unchecked against the DNA. TRBV12-1 is described as a pseudogene. This CDR3 region has 18 residues. The CDR3 is CASSSSRDSKATNEKLFF. CDR3 DNA sequence: TGTGCCAGCAGCTCCTCCCGGGACAGCAAAGCAACTAATGAAAAACTGTTTTTT.

V and J are TRBV4-2 and TRBJ1-4, with 12 bases that match TRBD1. This CDR3 has 16 amino acids. The germline CDR1 and CDR2 sequences are LGHNA and YNFKEQ. V trimming: 3 bases; J trimming: 7 bases; junction bases outside the gene matches: 6. The CDR3 spells CASSQGQGAGGEKLFF. The CDR3, as DNA: TGTGCCAGCAGCCAGGGACAGGGGGCGGGCGGTGAAAAACTGTTTTTT.

This chain uses TRBV2 with TRBJ2-7; 8 bases fit TRBD2. The CDR3 runs 15 residues. With 4 bases clipped from V and 4 bases from J, the junction kept 9 bases outside the gene matches. CDR1 SNHLY and CDR2 FYNNEI come from the germline V gene. CDR3 residues: CASSAGGLGEYEQYF. The CDR3 nucleotides read TGTGCCAGCAGTGCGGGGGGGCTGGGGGAGTACGAGCAGTACTTC. Full variable domain (outside the CDR3, taken from reference TRBV2 and TRBJ2-7): EPEVTQTPSHQVTQMGQEVILRCVPISNHLYFYWYRQILGQKVEFLVSFYNNEISEKSEIFDDQFSVERPDGSNFTLKIRSTKLEDSAMYFCASSAGGLGEYEQYFGPGTRLTVT.

A remark on this clone: Other DNA variants within this sample encode the same CDR3. The V gene is TRBV11-3, the J gene TRBJ2-1; D gene unclear. Trimming removed 5 bases at V and 6 bases at J, with 8 bases between. This CDR3 is built from 12 residues. The germline V gene has CDR1 SGHNT and CDR2 YENEEA. The CDR3 bases are TGTGCCAGCAGCGGCCGTGGCAATGAGCAGTTCTTC. It translates to CASSGRGNEQFF.